The 28 T cell receptor beta chains below come from one sample, sequenced in a study of T cell changes during pregnancy in multiple sclerosis. Profiling relied on immunoSEQ multiplex PCR, and the TCRdb table lists in-frame clones only, not all of them. The sample includes approximately 48,000 clones, more than 90% of them seen just once. The source was CD8+ T cells from peripheral blood mononuclear cells, collected before pregnancy. All receptors derive from a female donor with multiple sclerosis, enrolled in a pregnancy study.

The chain is built from TRBV5-4 and TRBJ2-5, with D possibly TRBD2 on 5 matching bases. V dropped 5 bases and J dropped 0 bases, with 14 bases sitting between them. CDR3 length: 15 amino acids. Germline V gives CDR1 SGHNT, CDR2 YYREEE (reference sequence). CDR3: CASSVWEADQETQYF. Written as DNA, the CDR3 is TGTGCCAGCAGTGTGTGGGAAGCGGACCAAGAGACCCAGTACTTC.

The chain couples TRBV6-5 to TRBJ1-5; tentative D call: TRBD1 (6 bases). Germline CDR1 reads MNHEY; CDR2 reads SVGAGI. This CDR3 has 14 amino acids. V was shortened by 5 bases and J by 6 bases, with 14 bases between the two germline ends. The DNA for the CDR3 is TGTGCCAGCAGTGCAGGGGCAGTTTCTCAGCCCCAGCATTTT. Its protein product is CASSAGAVSQPQHF.

The chain carries TRBV5-4 and TRBJ2-1; TRBD2 might be the D (7 bases). V lost 4 bases and J 6 bases, leaving 14 bases between the germline ends. CDR1 and CDR2 (germline): SGHNT, YYREEE (reference sequence). This CDR3 is 14 amino acids long. Here the CDR3 DNA reads TGTGCCAGCAGCGGATACAGGGAGGGCAATGAGCAGTTCTTC. This encodes CASSGYREGNEQFF.

V usage is TRBV4-3 and J usage is TRBJ1-1, with D unresolved. Deletions cut 1 base from V and 3 bases from J, with 6 bases between. The CDR3 runs 13 residues. Looked up from germline, CDR1 is LGHNA and CDR2 is YSLEER. CDR3 sequence: CASSQVGDTEAFF. The CDR3 bases are TGCGCCAGCAGCCAAGTTGGAGACACTGAAGCTTTCTTT.

The chain couples TRBV7-6 to TRBJ2-2, with 8 bases aligning to TRBD1. This CDR3 region has 15 residues. Germline CDR1 is SGHVS and CDR2 is FNYEAQ. V was clipped by 2 bases and J by 6 bases; unmatched bases: 5. CDR3 in DNA: TGTGCCAGCAGCTTATATGGACAGGGACCCGGGGAGCTGTTTTTT. The encoded protein is CASSLYGQGPGELFF.

V and J are TRBV11-3 and TRBJ2-5; the match to TRBD2 covers 12 bases. V lost 5 bases and J lost 5; bases outside the gene matches: 6. The germline CDR1 and CDR2 sequences are SGHNT and YENEEA. The CDR3 runs to 15 residues. The CDR3 loop reads CASSPTSGGLETQYF. DNA of the CDR3: TGTGCCAGCAGCCCGACTAGCGGGGGCTTGGAGACCCAGTACTTC.

The CDR3 region has the DNA TGCGCCAGCAGCAGCGGGGTGGGACGCGAGCAGTACTTC. Protein sequence: CASSSGVGREQYF. The rearrangement links TRBV4-3 to TRBJ2-7, with 7 bases lining up with TRBD2. Trimming removed 5 bases from V and 6 bases from J; junction bases left unmatched: 7. CDR3 size: 13 residues. Germline CDR1 is LGHNA and CDR2 is YSLEER.

V is TRBV2 and J is TRBJ1-2, with TRBD1 as a possible D gene (6 bases). The germline gives CDR1 SNHLY, CDR2 FYNNEI. CDR3 length: 14 residues. V lost 1 base to trimming and J lost 5 bases, with 11 bases between them. CDR3 region: CASSEGTVEYGYTF. The CDR3 DNA reads TGTGCCAGCAGTGAAGGGACAGTGGAATATGGCTACACCTTC.

This chain connects TRBV6-6 to TRBJ1-5; possible D gene TRBD1, 5 bases. The V end lost 0 bases, the J end lost 5 bases, and 11 bases lay between the germline ends. Germline CDR1 MNHNY, CDR2 SVGAGI (reference sequence). This CDR3 spans 15 amino acids. CDR3 sequence: CASSYSFQGDQPQHF. The CDR3 region has the DNA TGTGCCAGCAGTTACTCGTTCCAGGGCGATCAGCCCCAGCATTTT.

The V and J genes are TRBV13 and TRBJ2-6; possible D gene TRBD1, 6 bases. Germline V CDR1 and CDR2: PRHDT, FYEKMQ (reference sequence). This CDR3 comprises 15 residues. Trimming left V 1 base short and J 8 bases short, with 12 bases between. CDR3 DNA: TGTGCCAGCAGCTTAGCTCAGGGGAGTTCCAACGTCCTGACTTTC. This codes for CASSLAQGSSNVLTF.

This rearrangement joins TRBV19 to TRBJ2-7, with 7 bases aligning to TRBD2. Germline CDR1 is LNHDA and CDR2 is SQIVND (reference sequence). Germline trimming cut 5 bases from V and 3 bases from J; bases unmatched to any gene: 4. CDR3 size: 13 residues. In nucleotides, the CDR3 is TGTGCCAGTAGTGCGGGGGATATCTACGAGCAGTACTTC. Residues: CASSAGDIYEQYF.

In its sample, this clone was seen once. The V and J genes are TRBV9 and TRBJ2-1; D perhaps matches TRBD1 (6 bases). Germline-derived CDR1 and CDR2 are SGDLS and YYNGEE. Trimming stripped 3 bases from V and 5 bases from J, with 9 bases between. The CDR3 sequence is 13 residues long. Written as DNA, the CDR3 is TGTGCCAGCAGCGCAACAGGGAACAATGAGCAGTTCTTC. Amino acid sequence: CASSATGNNEQFF.

V gene TRBV19 combines with J gene TRBJ1-2; the match to TRBD1 covers 9 bases. The germline CDR1 and CDR2 sequences are LNHDA and SQIVND (reference sequence). The CDR3 contains 16 residues. The V segment lost 7 bases and the J segment 8 bases; nucleotides outside the gene matches: 17. The DNA for the CDR3 is TGTGCCAGTACCAAGGGGGACAGGGTTTACTTGACCGGCTACACCTTC. Protein product: CASTKGDRVYLTGYTF.

V and J are TRBV7-8 and TRBJ2-7; the D is unclear. Trimming removed 6 bases at V and 7 bases at J, with 10 bases between. Germline V CDR1 and CDR2: SGHVS, FQNEAQ. The length of the CDR3 is 11 residues. The CDR3 nucleotides are TGTGCCAGCAGTAGGTCGAGGGAGCAGTACTTC. Its protein is CASSRSREQYF.

The chain carries TRBV7-9 and TRBJ2-2; 9 nucleotides line up with TRBD2. This CDR3 contains 15 residues. The germline V gene encodes CDR1 SEHNR and CDR2 FQNEAQ (reference sequence). V lost 5 bases and J lost 6; bases outside the gene matches: 7. The CDR3 here is CASSGPAGGPGELFF. Written as DNA, the CDR3 is TGTGCCAGCAGCGGGCCGGCGGGGGGGCCCGGGGAGCTGTTTTTT.

The chain couples TRBV2 to TRBJ1-6; D is perhaps TRBD1 (5 bases). Germline V gene sequence: CDR1 SNHLY, CDR2 FYNNEI. The CDR3 consists of 14 residues. V was pared by 9 bases and J by 0 bases, with 9 bases between. CDR3 nucleotides: TGTGCCAGGCAGGGTAGCTCCTATAATTCACCCCTCCACTTT. Translated: CARQGSSYNSPLHF.

The chain links TRBV9 to TRBJ2-3; D is unresolved. Trimming removed 0 bases from V and 3 bases from J, with 5 bases in between. This CDR3 is 13 amino acids long. In germline, CDR1 is SGDLS, CDR2 YYNGEE. The CDR3 loop reads CASSVVPTDTQYF. DNA of the CDR3: TGTGCCAGCAGCGTAGTCCCTACAGATACGCAGTATTTT. Complete variable domain (other parts from reference TRBV9 and TRBJ2-3): DSGVTQTPKHLITATGQRVTLRCSPRSGDLSVYWYQQSLDQGLQFLIQYYNGEERAKGNILERFSAQQFPDLHSELNLSSLELGDSALYFCASSVVPTDTQYFGPGTRLTVL.

The CDR3 protein is CASSLGRRSYEQYF. The CDR3 DNA sequence: TGTGCCAGCAGCCTGGGGCGCCGCTCCTACGAGCAGTACTTC. V usage is TRBV6-5 and J usage is TRBJ2-7; a possible D gene is TRBD1 (5 bases). The CDR3 runs 14 residues. Trimming left V 6 bases short and J 0 bases short, with 12 bases between. Germline CDR1 MNHEY, CDR2 SVGAGI.

V usage is TRBV4-3 and J usage is TRBJ1-1; the D gene is possibly TRBD1 (6 bases). Trimming stripped 1 base from V and 1 base from J, with 7 bases between. The CDR3 has 14 amino acids. Germline loops: CDR1 LGHNA, CDR2 YSLEER. As DNA, the CDR3 is TGCGCCAGCAGCCAAGGCAGGGGGAACACTGAAGCTTTCTTT. Protein sequence: CASSQGRGNTEAFF.

This chain joins TRBV27 and TRBJ1-2; D perhaps matches TRBD1 (6 bases). Trimming shortened V by 3 bases and J by 4 bases, and 18 bases separated the two germline ends. The CDR3 runs 16 residues. The germline V gene encodes CDR1 MNHEY and CDR2 SMNVEV (reference sequence). CDR3: CASSFRQGLAGYGYTF. Here the CDR3 DNA reads TGTGCCAGCAGTTTCCGGCAGGGGCTAGCTGGCTATGGCTACACCTTC.

The rearrangement joins TRBV25-1 to TRBJ2-5; possibly TRBD1 for D (6 bases). The CDR3 runs 15 residues. CDR1 is MGHDK and CDR2 is SYGVNS in the germline V gene. V lost 6 bases and J lost 1, with 15 bases in between. CDR3 DNA sequence: TGTGCCAGCAGCCCTCCGGACAGTTTCCAAGAGACCCAGTACTTC. It encodes CASSPPDSFQETQYF.

This chain links TRBV7-8 with TRBJ1-4; D not certain. Germline V gene lookup returns CDR1 SGHVS and CDR2 FQNEAQ. This CDR3 comprises 15 residues. The V and J ends lost 6 bases and 0 bases respectively, with 11 bases between them. DNA for the CDR3: TGTGCCAGCAGTCCCTTTTTTGCAACTAATGAAAAACTGTTTTTT. This translates into CASSPFFATNEKLFF.

This rearrangement joins TRBV10-3 to TRBJ1-2; unclear D gene. Germline CDR1 and CDR2: ENHRY and SYGVKD. The CDR3 length is 13 residues. V lost 8 bases to trimming and J lost 2 bases, with 12 bases between them. The CDR3 here is CAILGGFNYGYTF. In DNA, the CDR3 is TGTGCCATCTTAGGCGGATTCAACTATGGCTACACCTTC.

The genes are TRBV4-2 and TRBJ2-3; tentatively, D is TRBD1 (5 bases). The germline gives CDR1 LGHNA, CDR2 YNFKEQ. The CDR3 has 12 residues. V dropped 5 bases and J dropped 4 bases, with 7 bases sitting between them. CDR3 in DNA: TGTGCCAGCAGCAGGGGCTCAGATACGCAGTATTTT. Translation gives CASSRGSDTQYF.

The sample holds one count of this clone. The gene calls are TRBV9 and TRBJ2-3; TRBD2 matches at 8 bases. V dropped 4 bases and J dropped 3; count of bases not matched to a gene: 7. This CDR3 is 15 amino acids long. Germline CDR1 SGDLS, CDR2 YYNGEE. CDR3 coding DNA: TGTGCCAGCAGCCCCGGCGGGGGGCGAACAGATACGCAGTATTTT. Translating it yields CASSPGGGRTDTQYF.

The genes are TRBV2 and TRBJ1-2, with 7 bases matching TRBD1. Germline V gene lookup returns CDR1 SNHLY and CDR2 FYNNEI. The CDR3 has 17 amino acids. The J segment lost 3 bases and the V segment lost 4 bases, leaving 14 bases of the junction unmatched. The DNA of the CDR3 is TGTGCCAGCAGTGCGAGGGCAGGGGGGCCGAGGGACTATGGCTACACCTTC. Translating gives CASSARAGGPRDYGYTF. The whole variable domain, remainder taken from reference TRBV2 and TRBJ1-2, is EPEVTQTPSHQVTQMGQEVILRCVPISNHLYFYWYRQILGQKVEFLVSFYNNEISEKSEIFDDQFSVERPDGSNFTLKIRSTKLEDSAMYFCASSARAGGPRDYGYTFGSGTRLTVV.

The rearrangement uses TRBV6-4 and TRBJ1-1; D remains unclear. This CDR3 is 13 amino acids long. Trimming removed 6 bases at V and 1 base at J, with 9 bases between. CDR1 and CDR2 from the germline V gene are MRHNA and SNTAGT. CDR3 protein: CASRQWANTEAFF. CDR3 nucleotides: TGTGCCAGCAGACAGTGGGCGAACACTGAAGCTTTCTTT.

The V and J genes are TRBV7-2 and TRBJ2-5; the D gene is possibly TRBD1 (5 bases). V was pared by 1 base and J by 2 bases, with 11 bases between. This CDR3 has 15 amino acids. CDR1 SGHTA and CDR2 FQGNSA come from the germline V gene. In DNA form, the CDR3 reads TGTGCCAGCAGCTTAGGGACACAATTACAAGAGACCCAGTACTTC. Translating gives CASSLGTQLQETQYF.